This paragraph reports one T cell receptor (beta chain). These data are taken from a study of blood T cell repertoires in COVID-19. Study-wide background: PBMCs, B-cell-depleted T cells, or T cells were the source of the cDNA or gDNA that made up the material.

The protocol was immunoSEQ multiplex PCR, while the TCRdb copy is restricted to in-frame clones and leaves out a portion. The data contain 250,000 to 350,000 clones, approximately 90% of them seen just once; the ten biggest clones take up about 1.1%. Participants spanned ages about 18 to 95 years and resided in about two dozen US areas. Cohort 3 donors were reported recovered after two negative PCRs, clearance, or symptom resolution. The source material was PBMCs or T cells enriched from blood (not recorded which). The receptor comes from a woman in her twenties or thirties who had recovered from COVID-19.

CDR3 DNA: TGTGCCAGCAGCCCAACGAGCAAATTGAACACTGAAGCTTTCTTT. Protein product: CASSPTSKLNTEAFF. The chain is built from TRBV3-1 (or the pseudogene TRBV3-2) and TRBJ1-1; D unclear. The CDR3 has 15 amino acids. The germline CDR1 and CDR2 sequences are LGHDT and YNNKEL (reference sequence). Trimming took 4 bases from V and 0 from J, leaving 12 bases between them.